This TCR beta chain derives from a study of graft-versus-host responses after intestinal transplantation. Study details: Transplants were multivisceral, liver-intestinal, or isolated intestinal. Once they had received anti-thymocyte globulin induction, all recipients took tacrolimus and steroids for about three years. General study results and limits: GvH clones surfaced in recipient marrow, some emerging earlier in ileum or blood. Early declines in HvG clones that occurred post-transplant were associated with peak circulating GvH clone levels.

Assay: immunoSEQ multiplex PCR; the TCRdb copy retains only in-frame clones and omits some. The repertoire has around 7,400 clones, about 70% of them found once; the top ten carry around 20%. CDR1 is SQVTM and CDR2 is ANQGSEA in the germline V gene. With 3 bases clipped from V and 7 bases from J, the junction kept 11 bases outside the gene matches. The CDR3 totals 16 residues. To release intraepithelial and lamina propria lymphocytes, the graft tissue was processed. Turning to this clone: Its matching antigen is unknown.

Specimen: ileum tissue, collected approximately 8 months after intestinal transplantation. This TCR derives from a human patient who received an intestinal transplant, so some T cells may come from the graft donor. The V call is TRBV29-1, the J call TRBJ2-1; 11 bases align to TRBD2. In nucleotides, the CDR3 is TGCAGCGTTGACTGGGCTAGCGGGGGGACTGAGAATGAGCAGTTCTTC. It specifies CSVDWASGGTENEQFF.